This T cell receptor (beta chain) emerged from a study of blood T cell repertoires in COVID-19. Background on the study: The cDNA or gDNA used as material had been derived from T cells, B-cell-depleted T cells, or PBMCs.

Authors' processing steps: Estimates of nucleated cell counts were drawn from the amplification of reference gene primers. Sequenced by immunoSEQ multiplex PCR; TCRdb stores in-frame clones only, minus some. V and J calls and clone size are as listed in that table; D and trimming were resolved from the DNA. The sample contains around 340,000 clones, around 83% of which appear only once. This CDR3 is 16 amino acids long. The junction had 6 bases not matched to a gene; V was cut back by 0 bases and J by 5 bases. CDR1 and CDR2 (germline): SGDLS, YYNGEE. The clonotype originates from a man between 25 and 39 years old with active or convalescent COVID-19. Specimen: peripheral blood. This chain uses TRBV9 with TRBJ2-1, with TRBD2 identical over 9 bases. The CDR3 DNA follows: TGTGCCAGCAGCGTAGAAATAGCGGGAGCCAACAATGAGCAGTTCTTC. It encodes CASSVEIAGANNEQFF.